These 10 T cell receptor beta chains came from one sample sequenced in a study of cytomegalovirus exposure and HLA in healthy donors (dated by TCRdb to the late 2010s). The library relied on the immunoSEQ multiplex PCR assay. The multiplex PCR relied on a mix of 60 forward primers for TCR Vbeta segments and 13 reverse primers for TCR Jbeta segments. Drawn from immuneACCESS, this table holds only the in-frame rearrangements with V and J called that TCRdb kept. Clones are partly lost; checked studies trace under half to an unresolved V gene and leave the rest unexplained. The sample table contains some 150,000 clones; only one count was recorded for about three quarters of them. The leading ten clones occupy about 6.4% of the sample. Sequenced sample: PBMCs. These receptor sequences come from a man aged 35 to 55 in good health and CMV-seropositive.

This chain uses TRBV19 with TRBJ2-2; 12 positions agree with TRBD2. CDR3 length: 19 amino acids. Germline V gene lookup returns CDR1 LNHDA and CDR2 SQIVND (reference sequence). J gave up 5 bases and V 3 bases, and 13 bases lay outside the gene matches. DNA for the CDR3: TGTGCCAGTAGTATGACCAATACAGGACTAGCGGGGAGGACCGGGGAGCTGTTTTTT. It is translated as CASSMTNTGLAGRTGELFF. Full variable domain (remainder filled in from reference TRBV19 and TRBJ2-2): DGGITQSPKYLFRKEGQNVTLSCEQNLNHDAMYWYRQDPGQGLRLIYYSQIVNDFQKGDIAEGYSVSREKKESFPLTVTSAQKNPTAFYLCASSMTNTGLAGRTGELFFGEGSRLTVL.

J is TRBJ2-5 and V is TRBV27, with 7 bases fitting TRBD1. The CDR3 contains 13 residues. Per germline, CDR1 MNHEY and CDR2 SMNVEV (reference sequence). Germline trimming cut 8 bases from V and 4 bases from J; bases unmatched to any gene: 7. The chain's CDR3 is CASSRQGRETQYF. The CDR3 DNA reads TGTGCCAGCTCCCGACAGGGACGAGAGACCCAGTACTTC.

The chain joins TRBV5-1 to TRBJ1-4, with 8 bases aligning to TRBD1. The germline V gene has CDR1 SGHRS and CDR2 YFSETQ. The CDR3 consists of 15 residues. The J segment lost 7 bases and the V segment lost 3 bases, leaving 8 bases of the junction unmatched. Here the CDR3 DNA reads TGCGCCAGCAGCTCGGGACAGGCCCCGGGTGAAAAACTGTTTTTT. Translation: CASSSGQAPGEKLFF.

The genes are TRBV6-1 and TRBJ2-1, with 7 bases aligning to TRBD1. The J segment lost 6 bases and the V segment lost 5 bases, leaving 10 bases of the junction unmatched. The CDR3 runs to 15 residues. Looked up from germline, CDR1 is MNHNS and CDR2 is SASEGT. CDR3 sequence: CASSRQGLVVNEQFF. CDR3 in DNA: TGTGCCAGCAGTCGACAGGGCCTCGTGGTCAATGAGCAGTTCTTC.

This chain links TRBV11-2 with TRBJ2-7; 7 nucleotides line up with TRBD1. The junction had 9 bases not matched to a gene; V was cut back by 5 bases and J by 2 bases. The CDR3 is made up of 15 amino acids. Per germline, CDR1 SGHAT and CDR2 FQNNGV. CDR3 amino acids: CASSVSGQQAYEQYF. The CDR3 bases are TGTGCCAGCAGCGTTTCGGGACAGCAGGCCTACGAGCAGTACTTC.

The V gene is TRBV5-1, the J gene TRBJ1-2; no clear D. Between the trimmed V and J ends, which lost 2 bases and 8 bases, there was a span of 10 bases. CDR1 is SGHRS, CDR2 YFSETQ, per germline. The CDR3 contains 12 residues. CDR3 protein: CASSLAGEGYTF. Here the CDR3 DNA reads TGCGCCAGCAGCTTAGCCGGGGAGGGCTACACCTTC.

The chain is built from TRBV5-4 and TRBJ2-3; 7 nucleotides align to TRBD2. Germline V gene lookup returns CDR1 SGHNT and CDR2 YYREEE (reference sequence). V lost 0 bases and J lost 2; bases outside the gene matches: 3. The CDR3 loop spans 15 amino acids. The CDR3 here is CASSLGLAVTDTQYF. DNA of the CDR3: TGTGCCAGCAGCTTGGGCCTAGCGGTCACAGATACGCAGTATTTT.

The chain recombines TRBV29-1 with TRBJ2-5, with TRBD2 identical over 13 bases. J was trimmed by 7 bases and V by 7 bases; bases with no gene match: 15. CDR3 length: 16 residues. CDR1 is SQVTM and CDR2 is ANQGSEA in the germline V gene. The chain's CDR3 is CSDHGLAGVPTRTQYF. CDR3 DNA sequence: TGCAGCGACCATGGACTAGCGGGAGTCCCAACGCGGACCCAGTACTTC.

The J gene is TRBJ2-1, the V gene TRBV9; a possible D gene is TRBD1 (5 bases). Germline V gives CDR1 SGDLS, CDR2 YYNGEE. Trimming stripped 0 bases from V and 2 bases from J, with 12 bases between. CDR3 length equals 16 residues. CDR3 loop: CASSVDPGITYNEQFF. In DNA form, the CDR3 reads TGTGCCAGCAGCGTAGACCCAGGGATCACCTACAATGAGCAGTTCTTC.

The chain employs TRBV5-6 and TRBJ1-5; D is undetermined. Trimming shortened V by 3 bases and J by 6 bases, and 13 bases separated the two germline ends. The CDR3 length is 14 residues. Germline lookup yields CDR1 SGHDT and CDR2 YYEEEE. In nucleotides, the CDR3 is TGTGCCAGCAGCTCCGGCCTGGCGGTTCAGCCCCAGCATTTT. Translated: CASSSGLAVQPQHF.